The source of this T cell receptor (beta chain) is a study of cytotoxic CD8 clonotypes in ibrutinib-treated CLL. Trimming stripped 4 bases from V and 3 bases from J, with 10 bases between. This CDR3 is 12 amino acids long. Germline values: CDR1 SQVTM, CDR2 ANQGSEA. Comments on this clone: Its matching antigen is unknown.

Study-wide points: Samples from sustained-remission and progressing patients were taken at different times. Clonality climbed at ibrutinib response, then dropped toward baseline at progression. With treatment, public clonotypes, which were uncommon, either contracted or remained stable.

Using immunoSEQ multiplex PCR, the repertoire was profiled, and TCRdb retains in-frame clones only, with some absent. This table holds about 330,000 clones, about 61% found once. Here the sequenced sample was PBMCs, taken after 36 months of ibrutinib treatment. The V and J genes are TRBV29-1 and TRBJ2-7, with unresolved D. This TCR was recovered from a human donor with chronic lymphocytic leukemia. The CDR3 nucleotides are TGCAGCGTTGTGGGCAGCTACTACGAGCAGTACTTC. Translating it yields CSVVGSYYEQYF.